A single sample is the source of the 6 T cell receptor beta chains below, sequenced in a study of Ad26.COV2.S vaccination and SARS-CoV-2 variants. Treatment noted: 15 to 20 received Ad26.COV2.S at low or high dose, single or two shots; 5 received placebo; per-sample allocation not given. All samples were drawn on day 63, counting from the first vaccine or placebo injection. Sequenced by immunoSEQ multiplex PCR; TCRdb stores in-frame clones only, minus some. The sample comprises around 340,000 clones, around 88% of which are singletons, and about 10% rests with the top ten. Here the sequenced sample was peripheral blood, taken in a trial of Ad26.COV2.S vaccine versus placebo. All receptors come from a person between 18 and 60 years old who received the Ad26.COV2.S COVID-19 vaccine or a placebo.

The chain combines TRBV30 with TRBJ1-6, with D tentatively TRBD1 (6 bases). Germline assignment: CDR1 GTSNPN and CDR2 SVGIG (reference sequence). The CDR3 length is 13 residues. Trimming stripped 5 bases from V and 7 bases from J, with 12 bases between. The CDR3 reads CAWSGAGNSPLHF. In DNA form, the CDR3 reads TGTGCCTGGTCGGGGGCAGGGAATTCACCCCTCCACTTT.

The genes are TRBV10-3 and TRBJ1-5; the D gene is possibly TRBD1 (5 bases). The V gene lost 4 bases and the J gene lost 0 bases, with 10 bases spanning the gap. Germline CDR1 is ENHRY and CDR2 is SYGVKD. The CDR3 totals 15 residues. CDR3 residues: CAISAGGLSNQPQHF. The CDR3, as DNA: TGTGCCATCAGTGCCGGGGGTCTTAGCAATCAGCCCCAGCATTTT.

V and J are TRBV18 and TRBJ2-7, with TRBD2 matching over 15 bases. Germline V gene sequence: CDR1 KGHSH, CDR2 LQKENI. The CDR3 spans 19 residues. V lost 6 bases, J lost 5 bases, and 17 bases stayed unmatched. The CDR3 bases are TGTGCCAGCTCGCCATGGGAAGGGACAGGGACTAGCGGGAGGAACGAGCAGTACTTC. Amino acid sequence: CASSPWEGTGTSGRNEQYF.

This clone was observed a few times. J is TRBJ2-7 and V is TRBV6-5, with D tentatively TRBD2 (6 bases). V lost 6 bases, J lost 1 base, and 16 bases lay in between. The CDR3 length is 15 residues. Germline V gives CDR1 MNHEY, CDR2 SVGAGI. DNA of the CDR3: TGTGCCAGCAGCCGTAGACTAGGACGGTCCTACGAGCAGTACTTC. Translating gives CASSRRLGRSYEQYF.

The V and J genes are TRBV6-6 and TRBJ2-7; TRBD1 matches 9 bases. The CDR3 is made up of 15 amino acids. V was clipped by 2 bases and J by 6 bases; unmatched bases: 8. Germline CDR1 reads MNHNY; CDR2 reads SVGAGI (reference sequence). CDR3 amino acids: CASSYGQGIGSEQYF. DNA for the CDR3: TGTGCCAGCAGTTACGGACAGGGGATCGGTAGCGAGCAGTACTTC.

The gene calls are TRBV5-1 and TRBJ1-5; 12 bases agree with TRBD1. Germline V CDR1 and CDR2: SGHRS, YFSETQ. Trimming took 0 bases from V and 7 from J; bases not matched to a gene: 5. The CDR3 loop spans 16 amino acids. This CDR3 is CASSLEGGQGAQPQHF. The CDR3, as DNA: TGCGCCAGCAGCTTGGAGGGGGGACAGGGGGCCCAGCCCCAGCATTTT.